The next 23 T cell receptor beta chains were all read from a single sample in a study of T cells in Graves' hyperthyroidism and ophthalmopathy. Researchers took RNA transcripts and amplified the TCR beta CDR3 regions from them. The primer set for the first-round RT-PCR of the TCR CDR3 was HTBI. Each CDR3 protein gets one entry after TCRdb re-called the multiplex PCR reads with MiXCR. The sample includes some 400,000 distinct CDR3 sequences, about a fifth seen only once; the top ten take approximately 4%. Sample: blood. All receptors come from a woman under 30 with Graves' hyperthyroidism.

CDR3 amino acids: CAWSVTRNFATNEKLFF. The DNA of the CDR3 is TGTGCCTGGAGTGTAACCAGGAACTTTGCAACTAATGAAAAACTGTTTTTT. The J gene is TRBJ1-4, the V gene TRBV30; no definite D call. Trimming removed 0 bases from V and 0 bases from J, with 14 bases in between. Germline CDR1 GTSNPN, CDR2 SVGIG (reference sequence). The CDR3 runs to 17 residues. The full variable domain, in which reference TRBV30 and TRBJ1-4 provide the parts outside the CDR3, is SQTIHQWPATLVQPVGSPLSLECTVEGTSNPNLYWYRQAAGRGLQLLFYSVGIGQISSEVPQNLSASRPQDRQFILSSKKLLLSDSGFYLCAWSVTRNFATNEKLFFGSGTQLSVL.

The chain has TRBV28 and TRBJ2-3, with TRBD2 identical over 9 bases. The germline V gene encodes CDR1 MDHEN and CDR2 SYDVKM. CDR3 length: 16 residues. Unmatched junction bases numbered 5, after V lost 4 bases and J lost 0 bases. The CDR3 region has the DNA TGTGCCAGCAGTTCGCCTCTAGCGGGGAGCACAGATACGCAGTATTTT. It codes for CASSSPLAGSTDTQYF. The whole variable domain, filled in from reference TRBV28 and TRBJ2-3, reads DVKVTQSSRYLVKRTGEKVFLECVQDMDHENMFWYRQDPGLGLRLIYFSYDVKMKEKGDIPEGYSVSREKKERFSLILESASTNQTSMYLCASSSPLAGSTDTQYFGPGTRLTVL.

V is TRBV5-1 and J is TRBJ2-5; 9 bases are shared with TRBD1. Germline V gives CDR1 SGHRS, CDR2 YFSETQ. J lost 5 bases, V lost 5 bases, and 4 bases had no gene match. This CDR3 is built from 13 residues. The CDR3 sequence is CASSQQGAETQYF. CDR3 coding DNA: TGCGCCAGCAGTCAACAGGGGGCGGAGACCCAGTACTTC.

This clonotype was seen ten or more times. This chain links TRBV27 with TRBJ2-7; TRBD1 agrees at 7 bases. This CDR3 comprises 13 residues. With V trimmed by 8 bases and J by 2 bases, 6 bases remained unmatched. Germline V lookup: CDR1 MNHEY, CDR2 SMNVEV (reference sequence). The DNA of the CDR3 is TGTGCCAGCTCAAATGGACAGGCCTACGAGCAGTACTTC. Its translation is CASSNGQAYEQYF.

This clonotype was detected ten times or more. V and J are TRBV20-1 and TRBJ1-1; 7 bases match TRBD1. The CDR3 contains 13 residues. V was clipped by 2 bases and J by 6 bases; unmatched bases: 6. Germline CDR1 is DFQATT and CDR2 is SNEGSKA (reference sequence). The DNA of the CDR3 is TGCAGTGCTAGACCAATCCAGGGGGCTGAAGCTTTCTTT. Amino acids: CSARPIQGAEAFF.

In regard to this clonotype: The junction differs from germline at one of its ends, possibly a read error. The chain couples TRBV27 to TRBJ1-1; TRBD1 is a possible D gene (6 bases). The CDR3 has 14 residues. Germline CDR1 reads MNHEY; CDR2 reads SMNVEV (reference sequence). The CDR3 protein is CASSSWGGDTEACF. Here the CDR3 DNA reads TGTGCCAGCAGCTCCTGGGGAGGGGACACTGAAGCTTGCTTT.

A remark on this clonotype: A read error is possible here, since a much larger clone lies one base away. The chain recombines TRBV6-5 with TRBJ2-2; TRBD1 matches 11 bases. The CDR3 extends over 17 amino acids. The germline gives CDR1 MNHEY, CDR2 SVGAGI. CDR3 coding DNA: TGTGCCAGCAGTTACGGATGGACAGGGGGCGTTTACGGGGAGCTGTTGTTT. Amino acids: CASSYGWTGGVYGELLF.

In its sample, this clonotype was seen many times. The rearrangement links TRBV6-2 or TRBV6-3 to TRBJ1-2; D unclear. This CDR3 has 14 amino acids. Per the germline V gene, CDR1 is MNHEY and CDR2 is SVGEGT. Trimming left V 5 bases short and J 4 bases short, with 14 bases between. CDR3: CASSADTFPYGYTF. The CDR3 DNA sequence: TGTGCCAGCAGTGCTGACACCTTCCCCTATGGCTACACCTTC.

This clonotype was counted at least ten times. The chain is built from TRBV3-1 and TRBJ1-5, with D tentatively TRBD1 (6 bases). The V gene's germline CDR1 is LGHDT and CDR2 YNNKEL (reference sequence). CDR3 length: 15 amino acids. Deletions cut 4 bases from V and 2 bases from J, with 12 bases between. Here the CDR3 DNA reads TGTGCCAGCAGCCCCCAGACAGGCGGCAATCAGCCCCAGCATTTT. The encoded protein is CASSPQTGGNQPQHF.

This clonotype was counted many times. The chain carries TRBV28 and TRBJ1-2, with D unresolved. V was trimmed by 6 bases and J by 0 bases, leaving 8 bases between them. Germline CDR1 and CDR2: MDHEN and SYDVKM. The CDR3 length is 13 residues. Here the CDR3 reads CASSGEPNYGYTF. CDR3 bases: TGTGCCAGCAGCGGGGAACCTAACTATGGCTACACCTTC.

This clonotype has a count of ten or more. J is TRBJ1-1 and V is TRBV27; tentative D call: TRBD1 (6 bases). Germline V gives CDR1 MNHEY, CDR2 SMNVEV (reference sequence). CDR3 size: 14 residues. V shed 5 bases and J shed 4 bases, with 14 bases lying between them. In nucleotides, the CDR3 is TGTGCCAGCAGTCAAATAGACAGGCGCACTGAAGCTTTCTTT. The encoded protein is CASSQIDRRTEAFF.

This clonotype was seen more than once but under ten times. This chain links TRBV20-1 with TRBJ2-5, with D perhaps TRBD2 (5 bases). Trimming stripped 5 bases from V and 5 bases from J, with 15 bases between. This CDR3 is built from 13 residues. CDR1 is DFQATT, CDR2 SNEGSKA, per germline (reference sequence). CDR3 nucleotides: TGCAGTGCTGGGCCTAGCCGGGCCGAGACCCAGTACTTC. Translated, it gives CSAGPSRAETQYF.

The chain employs TRBV11-3 and TRBJ2-7; tentatively, D is TRBD2 (6 bases). The V end was cut by 4 bases, the J end by 2 bases, with 12 bases between. The CDR3 runs to 14 residues. The germline gives CDR1 SGHNT, CDR2 YENEEA. CDR3 bases: TGTGCCAGCAGCTGGACCGGGAGAGCCTACGAGCAGTACTTC. Amino acid sequence: CASSWTGRAYEQYF. The complete variable domain, with remaining parts taken from reference TRBV11-3 and TRBJ2-7, reads EAGVVQSPRYKIIEKKQPVAFWCNPISGHNTLYWYLQNLGQGPELLIRYENEEAVDDSQLPKDRFSAERLKGVDSTLKIQPAELGDSAVYLCASSWTGRAYEQYFGPGTRLTVT.

This clonotype was found many times. This chain uses TRBV7-9 with TRBJ1-1; D possibly corresponds to TRBD1 (5 bases). V lost 0 bases, J lost 5 bases, and 7 bases lay in between. The CDR3 spans 13 residues. The germline CDR1 and CDR2 sequences are SEHNR and FQNEAQ (reference sequence). CDR3 DNA sequence: TGTGCCAGCAGCTTAGCAGGGGAGACTGAAGCTTTCTTT. This codes for CASSLAGETEAFF.

This clonotype was counted many times. A read error may produce the germline difference seen at one junction end. The rearrangement links TRBV2 to TRBJ2-7; either TRBD1 or TRBD2 may supply D (5 bases each). This CDR3 comprises 13 residues. Germline V lookup: CDR1 SNHLY, CDR2 FYNNEI. The CDR3 sequence is CASRPLGADWSDF. CDR3 in DNA: TGTGCCAGCAGACCACTAGGGGCCGATTGGTCCGACTTC.

The rearrangement uses TRBV5-5 and TRBJ1-5; 9 nucleotides align to TRBD1. Trimming removed 2 bases from V and 6 bases from J; junction bases left unmatched: 9. Germline CDR1 is SGHKS and CDR2 is YYEKEE (reference sequence). The length of the CDR3 is 16 residues. In DNA, the CDR3 is TGTGCCAGCAGCTTTACGGGACAGGGACTTGGTCAGCCCCAGCATTTT. This translates into CASSFTGQGLGQPQHF.

This clonotype was counted at least ten times. The gene calls are TRBV19 and TRBJ2-2, with 9 bases that match TRBD1. In germline, CDR1 is LNHDA, CDR2 SQIVND (reference sequence). The CDR3 length is 17 residues. V was clipped by 4 bases and J by 3 bases; unmatched bases: 9. CDR3 in amino acids: CASSTPGRQGDTGELFF. The CDR3 bases are TGTGCCAGTAGTACACCGGGGCGACAGGGGGACACCGGGGAGCTGTTTTTT.

This clonotype was seen at least ten times. The chain is built from TRBV27 and TRBJ2-7; possible D gene TRBD2, 5 bases. The length of the CDR3 is 14 residues. The germline V and J ends were trimmed by 5 bases and 5 bases, with 16 bases remaining between them. Germline loops: CDR1 MNHEY, CDR2 SMNVEV (reference sequence). The CDR3 region is CASSLARAVDEQYF. In DNA, the CDR3 is TGTGCCAGCAGTCTAGCCCGGGCAGTAGACGAGCAGTACTTC.

At least ten counts were recorded for this clonotype. The rearrangement links TRBV6-5 to TRBJ2-2; TRBD1 aligns across 9 bases. Germline V gene sequence: CDR1 MNHEY, CDR2 SVGAGI. The length of the CDR3 is 15 residues. J gave up 7 bases and V 6 bases, and 9 bases lay outside the gene matches. The CDR3 sequence: CASSHGGQGIGELFF. In nucleotides, the CDR3 is TGTGCCAGCAGCCACGGGGGACAGGGCATCGGGGAGCTGTTTTTT.

The chain links TRBV28 to TRBJ1-2; 8 bases align to TRBD1. Losses at the gene ends were 7 bases for V and 4 bases for J; bases not matched to a gene: 11. The V gene's germline CDR1 is MDHEN and CDR2 SYDVKM. The CDR3 runs to 15 residues. Here the CDR3 reads CASNLGTGEGYGYTF. CDR3 sequence (DNA): TGTGCCAGCAATCTGGGGACAGGCGAGGGCTATGGCTACACCTTC.

This clonotype was seen repeatedly, ten times or more. V and J are TRBV11-2 and TRBJ2-7, with D possibly matching TRBD2 (6 bases). Deletions cut 8 bases from V and 2 bases from J, with 19 bases between. The CDR3 contains 15 residues. Germline-derived CDR1 and CDR2 are SGHAT and FQNNGV. The CDR3: CASAGQRGKAYEQYF. CDR3 DNA sequence: TGTGCCAGCGCGGGGCAACGGGGGAAGGCCTACGAGCAGTACTTC.

This clonotype was counted ten times or more. This chain joins TRBV13 and TRBJ1-2; a possible D gene is TRBD1 (5 bases). The ends were cut back, 1 base at V and 4 bases at J, with 13 bases in the middle. This CDR3 contains 15 residues. Germline loops: CDR1 PRHDT, CDR2 FYEKMQ (reference sequence). The CDR3: CASSLVSRVSYGYTF. Written as DNA, the CDR3 is TGTGCCAGCAGCTTAGTGTCCAGGGTGAGCTATGGCTACACCTTC.

Many counts were recorded for this clonotype. The rearrangement uses TRBV29-1 and TRBJ2-5, with 7 bases aligning to TRBD2. After removal of 3 bases from V and 5 bases from J, the junction contained 6 bases not matched to a gene. The CDR3 sequence is 13 residues long. CDR1 SQVTM and CDR2 ANQGSEA come from the germline V gene. CDR3 DNA sequence: TGCAGCGTTGATGGGGGGGAAGGGGAGACCCAGTACTTC. Its translation is CSVDGGEGETQYF.